The entry below gives a single T cell receptor (beta chain) sequence along with its context. Its target is unknown. This CDR3 contains 19 residues. Germline lookup yields CDR1 SNHLY and CDR2 FYNNEI. The trim removed 4 bases at V and 0 bases at J, leaving 13 bases unmatched. This record comes from a study of long-term antiretroviral therapy in people with HIV. Study information: It was about a decade after the earliest samples that the 2015 immediate-ART recommendation appeared.

The study's findings and limits: Post-ART diversity increased but stayed below transplant donor controls. Whichever time point was examined, clones expanded before ART dominated the repertoire. Compared with controls, HIV repertoires showed narrower CDR3 length ranges.

Version v3.0 of the immunoSEQ assay was performed at survey level. Method: immunoSEQ multiplex PCR; TCRdb's copy keeps in-frame clones and lacks some. The sample carries around 30,000 clones, roughly 96% recorded once. The chain employs TRBV2 and TRBJ2-1; 9 bases match TRBD2. The sequenced sample was unsorted PBMCs, obtained 5.3 years after starting antiretroviral therapy. The clonotype comes from a man younger than 45 with HIV. CDR3 DNA sequence: TGTGCCAGCAGTGGTATGAGACTAGCGGAAGTTTCCTCCTACAATGAGCAGTTCTTC. Its protein is CASSGMRLAEVSSYNEQFF.